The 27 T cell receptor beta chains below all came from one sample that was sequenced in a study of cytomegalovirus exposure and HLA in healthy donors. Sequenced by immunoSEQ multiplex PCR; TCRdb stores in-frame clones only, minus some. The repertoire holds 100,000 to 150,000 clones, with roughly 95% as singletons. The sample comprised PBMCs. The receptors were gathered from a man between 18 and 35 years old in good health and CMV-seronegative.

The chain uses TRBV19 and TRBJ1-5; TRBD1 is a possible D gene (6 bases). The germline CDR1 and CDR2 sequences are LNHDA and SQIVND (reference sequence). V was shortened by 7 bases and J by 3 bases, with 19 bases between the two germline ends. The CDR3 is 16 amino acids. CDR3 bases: TGTGCCAGTATTGGGAGAGGGGGTGATTACAATCAGCCCCAGCATTTT. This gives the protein CASIGRGGDYNQPQHF.

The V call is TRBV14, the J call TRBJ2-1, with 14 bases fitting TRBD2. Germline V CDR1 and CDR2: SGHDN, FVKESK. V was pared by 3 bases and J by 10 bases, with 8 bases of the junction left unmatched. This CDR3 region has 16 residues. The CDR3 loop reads CASSHLTSGRAGEQFF. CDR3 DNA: TGTGCCAGCAGCCACTTGACTAGCGGGAGGGCTGGAGAGCAGTTCTTC.

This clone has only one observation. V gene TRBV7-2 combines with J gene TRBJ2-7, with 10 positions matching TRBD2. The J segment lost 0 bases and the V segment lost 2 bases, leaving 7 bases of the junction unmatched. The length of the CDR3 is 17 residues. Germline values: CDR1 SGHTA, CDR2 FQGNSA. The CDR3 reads CASSLSRTSGFSYEQYF. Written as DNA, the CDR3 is TGTGCCAGCAGCTTATCCCGGACTAGCGGTTTCTCCTACGAGCAGTACTTC.

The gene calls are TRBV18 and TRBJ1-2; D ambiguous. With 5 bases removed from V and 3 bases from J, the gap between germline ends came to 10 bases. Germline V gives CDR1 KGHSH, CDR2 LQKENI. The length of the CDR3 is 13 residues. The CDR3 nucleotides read TGTGCCAGCTCAACCGGGATACACTATGGCTACACCTTC. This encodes CASSTGIHYGYTF.

DNA for the CDR3: TGCGCCAGCAGGCCAGGGGGCCAAGAGACCCAGTACTTC. Its protein product is CASRPGGQETQYF. The rearrangement uses TRBV4-1 and TRBJ2-5; 7 bases are a match to TRBD1. From germline, CDR1 is MGHRA and CDR2 YSYEKL. This CDR3 has 13 residues. J was trimmed by 1 base and V by 6 bases; bases with no gene match: 2.

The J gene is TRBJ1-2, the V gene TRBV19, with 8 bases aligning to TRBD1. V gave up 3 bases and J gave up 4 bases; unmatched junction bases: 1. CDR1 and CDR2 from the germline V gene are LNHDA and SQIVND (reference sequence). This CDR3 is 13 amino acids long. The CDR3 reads CASSMTGVYGYTF. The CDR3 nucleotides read TGTGCCAGTAGTATGACAGGGGTCTATGGCTACACCTTC.

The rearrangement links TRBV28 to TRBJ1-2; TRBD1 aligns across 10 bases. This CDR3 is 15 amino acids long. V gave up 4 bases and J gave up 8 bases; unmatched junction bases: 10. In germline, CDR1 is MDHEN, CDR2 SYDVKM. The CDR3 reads CASSSGTGVIGGYTF. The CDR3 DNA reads TGTGCCAGCAGTTCCGGGACAGGGGTAATCGGCGGCTACACCTTC.

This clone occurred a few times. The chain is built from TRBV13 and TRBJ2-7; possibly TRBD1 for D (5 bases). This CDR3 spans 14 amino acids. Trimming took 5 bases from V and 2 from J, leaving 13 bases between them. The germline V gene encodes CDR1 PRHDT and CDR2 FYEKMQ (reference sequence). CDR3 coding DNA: TGTGCCAGCAGCGAATCGGACATTCCCTACGAGCAGTACTTC. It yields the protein CASSESDIPYEQYF.

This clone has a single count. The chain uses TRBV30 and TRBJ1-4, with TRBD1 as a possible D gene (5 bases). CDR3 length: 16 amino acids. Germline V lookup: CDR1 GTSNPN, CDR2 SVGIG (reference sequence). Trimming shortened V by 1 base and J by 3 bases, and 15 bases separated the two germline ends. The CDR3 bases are TGTGCCTGGAGTGCTGGGACTGCACTTGCTAATGAAAAACTGTTTTTT. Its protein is CAWSAGTALANEKLFF.

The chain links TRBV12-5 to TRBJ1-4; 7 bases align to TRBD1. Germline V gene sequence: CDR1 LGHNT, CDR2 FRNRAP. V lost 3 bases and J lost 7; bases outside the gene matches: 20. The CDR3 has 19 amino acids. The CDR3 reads CASGLGGGRPRRGSEKLFF. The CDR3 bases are TGTGCTAGTGGTTTAGGAGGGGGCAGACCCCGGCGGGGAAGTGAAAAACTGTTTTTT.

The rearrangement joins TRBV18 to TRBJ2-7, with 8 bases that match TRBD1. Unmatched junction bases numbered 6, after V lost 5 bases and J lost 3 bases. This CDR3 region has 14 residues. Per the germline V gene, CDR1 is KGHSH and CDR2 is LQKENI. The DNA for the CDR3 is TGTGCCAGCTCAACTCGGACAGGGAACTACGAGCAGTACTTC. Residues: CASSTRTGNYEQYF.

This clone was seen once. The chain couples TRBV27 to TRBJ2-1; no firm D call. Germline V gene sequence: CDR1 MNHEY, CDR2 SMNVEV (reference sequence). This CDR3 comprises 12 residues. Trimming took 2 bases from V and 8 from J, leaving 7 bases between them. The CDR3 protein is CASSLPSDEQFF. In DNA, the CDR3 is TGTGCCAGCAGTTTACCCAGCGATGAGCAGTTCTTC.

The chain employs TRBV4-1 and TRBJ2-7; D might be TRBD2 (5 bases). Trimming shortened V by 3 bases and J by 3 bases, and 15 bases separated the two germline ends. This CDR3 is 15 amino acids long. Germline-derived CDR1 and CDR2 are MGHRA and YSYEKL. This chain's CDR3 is CASSHPIAGNYEQYF. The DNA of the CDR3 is TGCGCCAGCAGCCACCCAATTGCCGGGAACTACGAGCAGTACTTC.

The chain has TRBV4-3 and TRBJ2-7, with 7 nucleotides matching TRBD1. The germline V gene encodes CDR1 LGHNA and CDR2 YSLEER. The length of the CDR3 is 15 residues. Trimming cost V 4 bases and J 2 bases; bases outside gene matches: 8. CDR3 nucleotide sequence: TGCGCCAGCAGCCCGACAGGGTCTGGGGCCTACGAGCAGTACTTC. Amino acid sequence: CASSPTGSGAYEQYF.

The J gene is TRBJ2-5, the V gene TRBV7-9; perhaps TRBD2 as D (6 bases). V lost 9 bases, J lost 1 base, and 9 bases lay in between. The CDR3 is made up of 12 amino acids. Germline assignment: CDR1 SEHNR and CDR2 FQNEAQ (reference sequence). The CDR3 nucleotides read TGTGCCAGTGACGGGGGCCAAGAGACCCAGTACTTC. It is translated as CASDGGQETQYF.

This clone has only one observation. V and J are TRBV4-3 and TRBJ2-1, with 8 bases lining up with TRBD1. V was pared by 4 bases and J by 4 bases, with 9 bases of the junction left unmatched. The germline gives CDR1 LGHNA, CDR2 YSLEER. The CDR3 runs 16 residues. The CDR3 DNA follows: TGCGCCAGCAGCCGATCGGACAGGGATGAATACAATGAGCAGTTCTTC. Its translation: CASSRSDRDEYNEQFF.

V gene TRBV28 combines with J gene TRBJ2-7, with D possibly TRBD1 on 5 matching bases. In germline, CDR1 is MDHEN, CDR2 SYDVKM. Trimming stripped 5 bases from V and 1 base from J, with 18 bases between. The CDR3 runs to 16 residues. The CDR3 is CASSTLVRVMSYEQYF. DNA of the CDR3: TGTGCCAGCAGTACCCTGGTCAGGGTGATGTCCTACGAGCAGTACTTC. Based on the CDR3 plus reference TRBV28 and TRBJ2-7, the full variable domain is DVKVTQSSRYLVKRTGEKVFLECVQDMDHENMFWYRQDPGLGLRLIYFSYDVKMKEKGDIPEGYSVSREKKERFSLILESASTNQTSMYLCASSTLVRVMSYEQYFGPGTRLTVT.

The CDR3 sequence is CATNKTGGANYGYTF. The CDR3 DNA reads TGTGCCACCAATAAAACAGGAGGGGCTAACTATGGCTACACCTTC. The V and J genes are TRBV27 and TRBJ1-2, with D possibly TRBD1 on 5 matching bases. V was clipped by 10 bases and J by 0 bases, with 18 bases between them. Germline assignment: CDR1 MNHEY and CDR2 SMNVEV (reference sequence). The CDR3 spans 15 residues.

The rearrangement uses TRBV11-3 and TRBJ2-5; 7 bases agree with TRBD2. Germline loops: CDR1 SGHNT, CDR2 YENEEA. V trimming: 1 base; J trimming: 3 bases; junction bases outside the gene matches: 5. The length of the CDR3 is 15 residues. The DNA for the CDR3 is TGTGCCAGCAGCTTAGTCAGTCTAGCGGAAGAGACCCAGTACTTC. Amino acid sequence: CASSLVSLAEETQYF.

The CDR3 DNA reads TGCGCCAGCAGAAAAACAGGGCTGGAGTCAACTGAAGCTTTCTTT. It yields the protein CASRKTGLESTEAFF. This chain uses TRBV5-1 with TRBJ1-1, with D perhaps TRBD1 (6 bases). The CDR3 loop spans 15 amino acids. Germline CDR1 reads SGHRS; CDR2 reads YFSETQ. V lost 5 bases, J lost 5 bases, and 19 bases lay in between.

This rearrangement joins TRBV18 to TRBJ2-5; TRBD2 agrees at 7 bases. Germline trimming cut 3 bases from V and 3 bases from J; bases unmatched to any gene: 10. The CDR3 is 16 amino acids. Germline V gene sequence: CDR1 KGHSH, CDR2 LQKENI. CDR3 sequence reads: CASSPGVGAGEETQYF. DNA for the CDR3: TGTGCCAGCTCACCTGGAGTCGGGGCGGGAGAAGAGACCCAGTACTTC.

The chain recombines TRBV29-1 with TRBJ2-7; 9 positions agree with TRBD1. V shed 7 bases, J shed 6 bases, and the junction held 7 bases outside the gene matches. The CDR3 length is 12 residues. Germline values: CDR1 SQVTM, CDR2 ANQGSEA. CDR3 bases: TGCAGCGCTGGGGACAGGGTTGGCGAGCAGTACTTC. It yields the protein CSAGDRVGEQYF.

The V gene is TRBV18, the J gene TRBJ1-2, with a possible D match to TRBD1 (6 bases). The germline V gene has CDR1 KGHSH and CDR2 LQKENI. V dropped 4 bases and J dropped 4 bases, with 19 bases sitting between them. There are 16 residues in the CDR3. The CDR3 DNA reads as TGTGCCAGCTCACTTAGAGCTTTGGACAGTATCTATGGCTACACCTTC. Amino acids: CASSLRALDSIYGYTF.

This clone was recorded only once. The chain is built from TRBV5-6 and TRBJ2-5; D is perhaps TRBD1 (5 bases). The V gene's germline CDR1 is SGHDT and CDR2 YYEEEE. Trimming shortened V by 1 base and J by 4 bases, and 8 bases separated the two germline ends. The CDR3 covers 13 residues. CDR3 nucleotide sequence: TGTGCCAGCAGCTTGACAGGCCTAGAGACCCAGTACTTC. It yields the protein CASSLTGLETQYF.

The CDR3 bases are TGTGCCAGCAGGAGGAACACTGAAGCTTTCTTT. Its protein is CASRRNTEAFF. The chain carries TRBV28 and TRBJ1-1; D is uncertain. With 6 bases removed from V and 1 base from J, the gap between germline ends came to 3 bases. CDR3 length equals 11 residues. The germline V gene has CDR1 MDHEN and CDR2 SYDVKM.

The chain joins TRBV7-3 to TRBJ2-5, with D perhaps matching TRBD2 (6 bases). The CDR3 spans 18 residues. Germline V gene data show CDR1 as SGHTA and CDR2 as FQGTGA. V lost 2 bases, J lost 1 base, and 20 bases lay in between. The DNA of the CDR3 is TGTGCCAGCAGCTTATATCCCCTGGTTAGCGGAGGCCAAGAGACCCAGTACTTC. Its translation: CASSLYPLVSGGQETQYF.

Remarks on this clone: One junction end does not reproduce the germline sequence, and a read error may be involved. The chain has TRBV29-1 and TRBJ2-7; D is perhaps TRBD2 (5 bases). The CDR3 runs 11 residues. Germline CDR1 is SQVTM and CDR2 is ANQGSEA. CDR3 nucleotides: TGCAGCGTTGAAGATAGAGGGCTCGCCGTCTTC. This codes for CSVEDRGLAVF.